This record covers a single T cell receptor (beta chain). What this receptor recognizes is not known. No much larger clonotype is one base removed from it; base qualities were not supplied. The cohort comprised fewer than 750 healthy bone marrow donors. At the time of sampling, all cohort members were nominally healthy, though unrecorded immune exposures were likely present. The donor tested CMV seropositive, placing the donor among the 289 seropositive members of the cohort. A peripheral blood sample was collected from each donor, and TCR beta sequencing was performed on peripheral blood mononuclear cells. The Qiagen DNeasy Blood Extraction Kit was used to extract genomic DNA from the blood cell samples. These data belong to a study of cytomegalovirus exposure and HLA in healthy donors listed by TCRdb under 2017. For the study in its entirety: An earlier analysis of several hundred of the donors reported approximately 290 Gb of sequence data and roughly 110 million unique TCR beta sequences from roughly 180 million T cells. An early release covering roughly 640 HLA-typed donors comprised about 320 gigabases of sequencing data and approximately 80 million unique TCR sequences. Among the roughly 400 genotyped donors, 81% belonged to the genetic ancestry cluster associated with self-reported Caucasian donors. The study aimed to test whether cataloging public T cell receptors could reveal signatures of past pathogen exposure. Using immunosequencing, the study profiled T cell repertoires from about 620 subjects and related those repertoires to cytomegalovirus serostatus. A separate validation cohort of roughly 110 different subjects was used in addition to the roughly 720-subject first cohort. To predict cytomegalovirus infection status, the study brought together high-throughput TCR immunosequencing, statistical association of individual TCRs with disease status, and machine learning. To study patterns of TCR occurrence, a later analysis re-analyzed previously published TCR beta repertoires from 650 to 750 donors and added high-resolution HLA genotyping. Rather than using new phenotypic data, the later analysis identified candidate immune exposures from TCR beta sequences and from how often those sequences occurred across donors. An earlier analysis of several hundred of the donors applied high-throughput TCR beta sequencing to assess whether each TCR beta V gene segment acted as functional or pseudogenic. Donor age, sex, ethnicity and CMV serostatus were collected together with the repertoire data. In a later genetic analysis, genome-wide SNP genotypes for about 55% of the roughly 700 donors were used, and that subset was treated as a discovery cohort. All discovery cohort repertoires had been generated on a single sequencing platform. HLA typing covered class I and class II loci at four-digit resolution. The number of donors typed differed by locus, with about 629-640 for A, B, C, DRB1 and DQB1, roughly 520 for DQA1, about 610 for DPA1, and about 450 for DPB1. Roughly 5 DR-DQ haplotypes were treated as single units for association and clustering because of strong linkage in the cohort. Across some 400 genotyped donors of the cohort, an average of about 240,000 unique TCR beta nucleotide sequences per donor were sequenced, and roughly a sixth of those sequences were non-productive. What the research found in general, with its limitations: It was suggested by the authors that the approach could potentially be generalized to other disease states and immunological phenotypes. Some IMGT-functional V segments, including TRBV6-2 and TRBV6-3, could not be told apart with the 87-base-pair reads, so those segments were excluded. In the study, 164 TCR beta chains were listed as associated with cytomegalovirus. Compared with the approximately 720-donor mean, donors in an Asian-associated ancestry cluster had fewer N-insertions in productive TCRs, according to a later genetic analysis. In this cohort, only TCR beta chains were sequenced, and detectable features were limited by the absence of alpha or paired-chain data. An association between a missense DCLRE1C variant and V-gene and J-gene trimming of TCR beta chains was found in a later genetic analysis and replicated in an independent cohort. A few of the identified cytomegalovirus-associated TCR beta chains were confirmed in vitro to be specific for cytomegalovirus antigens. A cluster of highly shared sequence variants was judged likely to represent a technical artifact of the sequencing pipeline. Most TCR sequences were seen in very few donors, while some public TCRs were found in many individuals. A further reported finding was that TCR beta sequences accurately predicted the HLA-A and HLA-B alleles for most subjects in the first cohort. Because counts were too low, more than 15 rarely observed V segments, including chromosome 9 orphons, were left out of the earlier analysis of 587 of the donors. Linkage disequilibrium might explain the correlated functional status among segregating V segments, but an unknown experimental factor could not be ruled out. Specific HLA alleles were associated with 15,000 to 20,000 TCR beta sequences at a false discovery rate of 0.05 in a later analysis. In an earlier analysis of some 640 of the donors, most TCR beta V segments were observed in productive rearrangements about 87% or about 30% of the time, broadly matching IMGT annotations. In both the original and validation cohorts, the classifier was reported to diagnose cytomegalovirus status with high specificity and sensitivity. A later analysis found that most CMV-associated TCR beta chains appeared HLA-restricted, with HLA associations seemingly driven largely by CMV exposure. Because HLA typing was unavailable for some donors at each locus, only the typed subset was used in association tests. Assigning TCR associations to individual alleles was difficult when HLA alleles, especially DR and DQ, strongly co-occurred. In a later analysis, HLA-associated TCR beta chains were found to be more clonally expanded and to have lower generation probabilities than equally common non-associated chains. Roughly uniform sequencing depth across donors was assumed in presence/absence analyses, although this assumption may not hold. In a later analysis, TCR association rates were found to vary across HLA loci, with the most associated TCRs seen for DRB1 alleles and the fewest for HLA-C alleles. The only immune exposure information available for the cohort was CMV serostatus. Several of the top co-occurrence clusters appeared to be linked to parvovirus B19, influenza, CMV and Epstein-Barr virus, according to a later analysis.

Library preparation was by the immunoSEQ multiplex PCR assay. The multiplex PCR relied on a mix of 60 forward primers for TCR Vbeta segments and 13 reverse primers for TCR Jbeta segments. Amplification of the CDR3 region of rearranged TCR beta genes was performed with a multiplex PCR assay on genomic DNA. Amplified TCR beta libraries were sequenced as 87-base-pair reads on the Illumina HiSeq System. The source study handled its data this way. In a later analysis, 70 million to 95 million unique TCR beta chains were counted across the approximately 640 repertoires, and approximately 11 million of these chains were shared by at least two donors. Raw reads were error-corrected and collapsed into unique sequences with a nearest-neighbor algorithm that merged closely related sequences to remove PCR and sequencing errors. To assign V, D and J gene segments, CDR3 sequences were aligned to IMGT reference sequences. For a sequence to be retained, a match of at least six nucleotides to both a V gene segment and a J gene segment was required. Rearrangements were classified as productive when the CDR3 lacked stop codons and remained in frame with V and J, and all other rearrangements were classified as non-productive. CDR3 was defined according to IMGT convention as the region running from the second conserved V-encoded cysteine to the conserved J-encoded phenylalanine. The earlier analysis of more than 450 of the donors excluded sequences that lacked an unambiguous match to a single V gene segment. In an earlier analysis of approximately 500 of the donors, a V segment was called functional when productive rearrangements were above 56.7%, and segregating when the standard deviation between donors exceeded 5%. To diagnose cytomegalovirus status from the catalog of TCR beta chain sequences, a statistical classification framework was built. In a later analysis, V and J genes were assigned by comparing TCR nucleotide sequences against IMGT/GENE-DB human TR gene sequences. A later analysis assigned CDR3 sequences and most-parsimonious VDJ recombination scenarios with the TCRdist pipeline. A later analysis defined each TCR beta chain by its CDR3 amino acid sequence plus V-gene family, and excluded reads lacking a unique V-gene family. As a way to deal with suspected cross-contamination and a sequencing artifact, a later analysis dropped roughly 600 nucleotide sequences that were highly shared and had low generation probability. A later analysis calculated a clonal expansion index for each public chain from normalized within-repertoire ranks of inferred template counts. In a later analysis, generation probabilities were computed with a VDJ recombination model fitted to out-of-frame rearrangements, and the resulting probabilities were checked against IGoR. In a later analysis, hypergeometric tests were used to score TCR-TCR, TCR-HLA and TCR-CMV co-occurrence, with a repertoire-size bias correction applied to TCR pairs. A later analysis estimated false discovery rates by permuting HLA or CMV assignments 20 times. A later analysis grouped co-occurring TCRs with DBSCAN, adding TCRdist sequence similarity when clustering within HLA-allele-positive subsets. Co-occurrence clustering excluded repertoires with fewer than 30,000 or more than 120,000 public chains, plus five with anomalous nucleotide sharing. TCRdb carries this immuneACCESS record with in-frame sequences only. Its versions omit some clonotypes, under half of them owing to an unresolved V gene in the studies checked, with the rest unexplained. The DNA was the basis for D and trimming; V, J and clone size are from that table. This sample comprises 150,000 or so clones, around 77% of them detected only once. The ten largest clones add up to approximately 4.2% of the sample.

From the cysteine through the phenylalanine, the CDR3 covers 16 amino acids. Of all the DNA, just the CDR3 is kept, 48 bases in frame from base 1. From the germline V gene, CDR1 is SGHRS and CDR2 is YFSETQ. Trimming takes 3 bases from V and 0 bases from J, and the germline ends sit 13 bases apart. The source is a male donor in good health and CMV-seropositive. The source material was PBMCs. The V and J genes are TRBV5-1 and TRBJ1-3, and the D gene may be TRBD1, 5 bases matching. The nucleotide sequence is given as TGCGCCAGCAGCTCCGGGACTCTCGACTCTGGAAACACCATATATTTT. The resulting protein is CASSSGTLDSGNTIYF.